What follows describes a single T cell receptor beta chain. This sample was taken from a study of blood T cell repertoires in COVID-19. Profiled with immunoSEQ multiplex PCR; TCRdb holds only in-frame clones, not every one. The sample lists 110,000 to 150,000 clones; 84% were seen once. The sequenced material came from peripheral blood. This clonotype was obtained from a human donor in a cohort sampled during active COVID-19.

The CDR3 loop is CASSAGQLFTDTQYF. Written as DNA, the CDR3 is TGTGCCAGCAGCGCCGGACAGCTATTCACAGATACGCAGTATTTT. The V and J genes are TRBV9 and TRBJ2-3; D might be TRBD1 (6 bases). V gave up 3 bases and J gave up 2 bases, with 13 bases separating them. Germline V lookup: CDR1 SGDLS, CDR2 YYNGEE. The CDR3 covers 15 residues.